This TCR beta chain was documented in a study of CD8 T cells in ankylosing spondylitis. A word on this clonotype: The target antigen is unknown.

TCRdb recomputed calls from the 5' RACE reads with MiXCR, one row per CDR3 protein. The profile shows under 450,000 distinct CDR3 sequences, 20% of them singletons. Germline V gene data show CDR1 as MDHEN and CDR2 as SYDVKM. V was clipped by 5 bases and J by 4 bases, with 19 bases between them. The CDR3 runs to 16 residues. Study-level results: In synovial fluid and blood from reactive arthritis, some motif variants were previously reported. Relatively rare in peripheral blood, disease-linked clones were also CD8+. Among TCR beta sequences, a motif of under 10 highly homologous variants appeared characteristic of ankylosing spondylitis blood.

This rearrangement joins TRBV28 to TRBJ2-3; no firm D call. The TCR sequence derives from a male donor with ankylosing spondylitis or in good health (not recorded which). The sample taken for sequencing was blood, either unsorted or a sorted T cell fraction (not recorded which). CDR3 region: CASSPYNVGLADTQYF. In nucleotides, the CDR3 is TGTGCCAGCAGTCCCTACAATGTGGGGTTAGCAGATACGCAGTATTTT.